Here is one T cell receptor (beta chain) with its context. What it binds is not known. These data come from a study of STAT5B mutations in CD4+ large granular lymphocyte leukemia. Study-wide results and caveats: Main leukemic clonotypes were patient-specific, but approximately 27% appeared at low frequency elsewhere. Without putative leukemic clones, patient CD4-sorted repertoires remained more clonal than healthy CD4+ repertoires.

This table comes from immunoSEQ multiplex PCR, and its TCRdb copy is limited to in-frame clones, with some not included. The sample consists of roughly 48,000 clones, about 70% of them appearing once. This TCR was recovered from a human donor in good health. Sequenced: CD4+ T cells from blood buffy coats.

The CDR3 here is CASSFKQGNEQFF. CDR3 bases: TGCGCCAGCAGCTTCAAACAGGGCAATGAGCAGTTCTTC. The V gene is TRBV5-1, the J gene TRBJ2-1, with D perhaps matching TRBD1 (6 bases). The CDR3 has 13 amino acids. V was cut by 2 bases and J by 6 bases, with 9 bases left in between. CDR1 is SGHRS and CDR2 is YFSETQ in the germline V gene. The full variable domain, with the rest looked up from reference TRBV5-1 and TRBJ2-1, is KAGVTQTPRYLIKTRGQQVTLSCSPISGHRSVSWYQQTPGQGLQFLFEYFSETQRNKGNFPGRFSGRQFSNSRSEMNVSTLELGDSALYLCASSFKQGNEQFFGPGTRLTVL.